Reported below is one T cell receptor (beta chain). CDR1 ENHRY and CDR2 SYGVKD come from the germline V gene. V was trimmed by 4 bases and J by 7 bases, leaving 17 bases between them. The CDR3 totals 15 residues. Sequenced by immunoSEQ multiplex PCR; TCRdb stores in-frame clones only, minus some. The table lists about 160,000 clones, roughly 89% of them singletons. This record comes from a study of blood T cell repertoires in COVID-19. This chain links TRBV10-3 with TRBJ2-1, with a weak D call TRBD1 (6 bases). Material for sequencing was peripheral blood. This receptor was taken from an older woman with COVID-19, enrolled during active disease. The CDR3 here is CAISVDRRWGNEQFF. DNA for the CDR3: TGTGCCATCAGTGTAGACAGGAGGTGGGGGAATGAGCAGTTCTTC.